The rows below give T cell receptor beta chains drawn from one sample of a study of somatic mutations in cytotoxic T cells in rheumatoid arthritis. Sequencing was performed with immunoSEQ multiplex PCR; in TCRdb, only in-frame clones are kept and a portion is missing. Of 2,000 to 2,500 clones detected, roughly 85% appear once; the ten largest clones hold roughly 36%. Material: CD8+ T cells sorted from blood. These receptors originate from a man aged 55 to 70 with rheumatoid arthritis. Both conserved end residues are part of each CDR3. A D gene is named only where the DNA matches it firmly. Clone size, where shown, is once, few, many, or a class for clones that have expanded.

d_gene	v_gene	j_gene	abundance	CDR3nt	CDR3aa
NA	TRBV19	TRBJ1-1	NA	TGTGCCAGTAGTATAGGCAGATACACTGAAGCTTTCTTT	CASSIGRYTEAFF
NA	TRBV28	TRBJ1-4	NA	TGTGCCAGCAGTCACCAGACAGGACCTACCCAAAAACTGTTTTTT	CASSHQTGPTQKLFF
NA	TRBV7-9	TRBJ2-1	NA	TGTGCCAGCAGCTTAGAGGGGGGGCCCAATGAGCAGTTCTTC	CASSLEGGPNEQFF
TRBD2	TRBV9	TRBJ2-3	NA	TGTGCCAGCAGCATAGCGGGGGGGGCCACAGATACGCAGTATTTT	CASSIAGGATDTQYF
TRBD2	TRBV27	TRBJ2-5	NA	TGTGCCAGCAGTTTAGGGACTAGCGGGGGCGAGTACCAAGAGACCCAGTACTTC	CASSLGTSGGEYQETQYF
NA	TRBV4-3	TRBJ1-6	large	TGCGCCAGCAGCCAAGAAACCAGGGCCGGCTCCCCCCTCCACTTT	CASSQETRAGSPLHF
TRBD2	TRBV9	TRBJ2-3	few	TGTGCCAGCAGCGTAGCTGCGGGGGGGGCGTCGGATACGCAGTATTTT	CASSVAAGGASDTQYF
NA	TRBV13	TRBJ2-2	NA	TGTGCCAGCAGCTTACAGGGCGGGGAGCTGTTTTTT	CASSLQGGELFF
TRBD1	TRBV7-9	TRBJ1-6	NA	TGTGCCAGCAGCTCGGACAGGTTAAATTCCCCCCTCCACTTT	CASSSDRLNSPLHF
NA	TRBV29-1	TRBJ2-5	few	TGCAGCGTTGAAACCGGAGGGGAAGAGACCCAGTACTTC	CSVETGGEETQYF
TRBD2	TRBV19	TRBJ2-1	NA	TGTGCCACCAGGGGACTAGCGGACAATGAGCAGTTCTTC	CATRGLADNEQFF
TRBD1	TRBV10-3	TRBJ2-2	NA	TGTGCCACCGAGGACAGGGGGCTTGTCACCGGGGAGCTGTTTTTT	CATEDRGLVTGELFF
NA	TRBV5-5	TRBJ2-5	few	TGTGCCAGCAGCCCGTGGCGGCTAAAAGAGACCCAGTACTTC	CASSPWRLKETQYF
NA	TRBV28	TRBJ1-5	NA	TGTGCCAGCAGCGGGGGGTACAATCAGCCCCAGCATTTT	CASSGGYNQPQHF
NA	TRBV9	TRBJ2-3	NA	TGTGCCAGCAGCGTAGGGAGGGCCGGGGATACGCAGTATTTT	CASSVGRAGDTQYF
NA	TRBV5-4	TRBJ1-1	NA	TGTGCCAGCAGCTTGGATCGCGGGGAAGCTTTCTTT	CASSLDRGEAFF
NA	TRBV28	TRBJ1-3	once	TGTGCCAGCAGTTTTGGGGGGGGAGGCTCTGGAAACACCATATATTTT	CASSFGGGGSGNTIYF
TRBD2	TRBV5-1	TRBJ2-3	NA	TGCGCCAGCAGCTTGAACGGGGGGTACGCAGATACGCAGTATTTT	CASSLNGGYADTQYF
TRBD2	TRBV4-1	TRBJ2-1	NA	TGCGCCAGCAGCCTCGTAGCGGGGGGGCTGTACAATGAGCAGTTCTTC	CASSLVAGGLYNEQFF
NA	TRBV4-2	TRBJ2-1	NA	TGTGCCAGCAGCCAAGATCCCCACCCGGATGAGCAGTTCTTC	CASSQDPHPDEQFF
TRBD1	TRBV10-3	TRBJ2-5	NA	TGTGCCATCAGTGGGGGGACAGACCAAGAGACCCAGTACTTC	CAISGGTDQETQYF
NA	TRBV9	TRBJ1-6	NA	TGTGCCAGCAGCCCCATGGGCACAGGCCTGGGTTCACCCCTCCACTTT	CASSPMGTGLGSPLHF
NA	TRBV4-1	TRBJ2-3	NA	TGCGCCAGCAGCCAAGCCGCGGGGCCGGCAGATACGCAGTATTTT	CASSQAAGPADTQYF
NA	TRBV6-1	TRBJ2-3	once	TGTGCCACCCGAGGTGCGGATACGCAGTATTTT	CATRGADTQYF
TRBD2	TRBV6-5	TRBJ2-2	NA	TGTGCCAGCAGCGGGGGGGCGGCCGGGGAGCTGTTTTTT	CASSGGAAGELFF
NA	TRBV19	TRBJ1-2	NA	TGTGCCAGTAGTAAAAACAGGGCGAACCCCTATGGCTACACCTTC	CASSKNRANPYGYTF
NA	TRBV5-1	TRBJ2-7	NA	TGCGCCAGCAGCTTGGGACAGCTCACCTACGAGCAGTACTTC	CASSLGQLTYEQYF
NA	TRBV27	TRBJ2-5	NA	TGTGCCAGCAGTATGGTGGGGGGCCAAGAGACCCAGTACTTC	CASSMVGGQETQYF
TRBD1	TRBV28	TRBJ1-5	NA	TGTGCCAGCAGTTTAAGTGGCCAGAGACAGGGGGTAGAAAATAGCAATCAGCCCCAGCATTTT	CASSLSGQRQGVENSNQPQHF
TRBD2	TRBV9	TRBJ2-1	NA	TGTGCCAGCAGCGTAGGGGCGGGGGGGCTCTTCAATGAGCAGTTCTTC	CASSVGAGGLFNEQFF
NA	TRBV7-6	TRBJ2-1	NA	TGTGCCAGCAGCTTAGCAGCCGGGCTCGGACAATATGAGCAGTTCTTC	CASSLAAGLGQYEQFF
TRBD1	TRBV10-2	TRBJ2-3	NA	TGCGCCAGCAGTCAGCGGACAGGGGGAGATACGCAGTATTTT	CASSQRTGGDTQYF
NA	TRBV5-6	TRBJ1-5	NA	TGTGCCAGCAGCTTGACTCCGAGAAGCAATCAGCCCCAGCATTTT	CASSLTPRSNQPQHF
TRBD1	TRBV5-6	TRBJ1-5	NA	TGTGCCAGCAGCTTGGGGACAGGATTTTCTCTCAATCAGCCCCAGCATTTT	CASSLGTGFSLNQPQHF
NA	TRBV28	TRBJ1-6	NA	TGTGCCAGCAGTTTACAGGGAAGGAAGAATTCACCCCTCCACTTT	CASSLQGRKNSPLHF
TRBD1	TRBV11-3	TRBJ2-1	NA	TGTGCCAGCAGCTTGACAGGGTTGTACAATGAGCAGTTCTTC	CASSLTGLYNEQFF
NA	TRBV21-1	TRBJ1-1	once	TGTGCCAGCAGCATTCAGGGGGAGAACACTGAAGCTTTCTTT	CASSIQGENTEAFF
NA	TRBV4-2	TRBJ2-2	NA	TGTGCCAGCAGCCATTACGGCGGGGAGCTGTTTTTT	CASSHYGGELFF
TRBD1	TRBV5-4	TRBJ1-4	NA	TGTGCCAGCAGCTTGGAAGGGGGCAGTGAAAAACTGTTTTTT	CASSLEGGSEKLFF
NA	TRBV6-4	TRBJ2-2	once	TGTGCCAGCAGTGAATGTAGCATAGGAGACGTCGACACCGGGGAGCTGTTTTTT	CASSECSIGDVDTGELFF
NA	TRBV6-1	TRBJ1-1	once	TGTGCCAGCAGTGACAGGGGGAACACTGAAGCTTTCTTT	CASSDRGNTEAFF
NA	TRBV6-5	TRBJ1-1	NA	TGTGCCAGCAGTTGGGCGTTGGTCGACACTGAAGCTTTCTTT	CASSWALVDTEAFF